Listed below are T cell receptor beta chains from one sample, sequenced in a study of neoadjuvant anti-PD-1 for oral cavity cancer. Sequencing used immunoSEQ multiplex PCR; TCRdb keeps in-frame clones, though not all of them. The sample holds about 32,000 clones, 80% seen once. The specimen comprised PBMCs, sampled after nivolumab (anti-PD-1) treatment. The receptors were sampled from a person between 40 and 85 years old with oral cavity squamous cell carcinoma. The CDR3 runs from the conserved cysteine through the conserved F or W. The D gene is left open where the match is weak. Expanded clones are given a class, and other clones once, few, many or no size at all.

d_gene	v_gene	j_gene	abundance	CDR3nt	CDR3aa
NA	TRBV4-3	TRBJ2-1	NA	TGCGCCAGCAGCCAAGACGAGGCAGATTACAATGAGCAGTTCTTC	CASSQDEADYNEQFF
TRBD1	TRBV18	TRBJ2-2	few	TGTGCCAGCTCACGACGGCCGGGACAGGGTAACACCGGGGAGCTGTTTTTT	CASSRRPGQGNTGELFF
NA	TRBV2	TRBJ1-5	NA	TGTGCCAGCAGCGAGGGGACAACGGGTCAGCCCCAGCATTTT	CASSEGTTGQPQHF
NA	TRBV7-9	TRBJ1-5	NA	TGTGCCAGCAGCTTGGGTAGAGGCCTAAGAAATCAGCCCCAGCATTTT	CASSLGRGLRNQPQHF
TRBD1	TRBV5-8	TRBJ2-4	NA	TGTGCCAGCAGCTACCGGACAGGGGGACAAAACATTCAGTACTTC	CASSYRTGGQNIQYF
NA	TRBV28	TRBJ1-4	NA	TGTGCCAGCAGTTTATGGGACAGAGGAGAAAAACTGTTTTTT	CASSLWDRGEKLFF
TRBD1	TRBV4-1	TRBJ1-1	NA	TGCGCCAGCAGCAAAAACCCAACTGACAGGGAGAACACTGAAGCTTTCTTT	CASSKNPTDRENTEAFF
NA	TRBV19	TRBJ2-5	NA	TGTGCCAGTATGCCGAGGGGGGCACAAGAGACCCAGTACTTC	CASMPRGAQETQYF
NA	TRBV7-2	TRBJ1-1	NA	TGTGCCAGCAGCTTAGCGTGGAGGTTTCAAGCTTTCTTT	CASSLAWRFQAFF
NA	TRBV28	TRBJ1-4	NA	TGTGCCAGCAGTCCTAGTGAAAAACTGTTTTTT	CASSPSEKLFF
NA	TRBV7-3	TRBJ2-2	NA	TGTGCCAGCAGCTTAACCGGCACCGGGGAGCTGTTTTTT	CASSLTGTGELFF
NA	TRBV25-1	TRBJ2-2	once	TGTGCCAGCAGAAAGGGGAGCACCGGGGAGCTGTTTTTT	CASRKGSTGELFF
NA	TRBV9	TRBJ1-2	NA	TGTGCCAGCAGCGCCTACAGCTATGGCTACACCTTC	CASSAYSYGYTF
NA	TRBV5-1	TRBJ1-4	NA	TGCGCCAGCAGCTTGAGGGGATACAATGAAAAACTGTTTTTT	CASSLRGYNEKLFF
NA	TRBV9	TRBJ2-7	few	TGTGCCAGCAGCGTAGAGCAGGGTTCTTCGGAGCAGTACTTC	CASSVEQGSSEQYF
TRBD1	TRBV4-3	TRBJ2-2	NA	TGCGCCAGCAGCCAAGTTATGGGACAGGGGTATCCCGGGGAGCTGTTTTTT	CASSQVMGQGYPGELFF
TRBD2	TRBV10-3	TRBJ2-3	NA	TGTGCCATCAGTGACCGGGGGGAGGCAGATACGCAGTATTTT	CAISDRGEADTQYF
NA	TRBV5-6	TRBJ2-7	once	TGTGCCAGCAGCTTGGTGGAGGCGAGGGAGCAGTACTTC	CASSLVEAREQYF
TRBD2	TRBV29-1	TRBJ2-7	NA	TGCAGCGTTGATAAAAGCGGGGACGAGCAGTACTTC	CSVDKSGDEQYF
NA	TRBV5-1	TRBJ1-1	NA	TGCGCCAGCAGCTTGGAAGCAGGCGGGAACACTGAAGCTTTCTTT	CASSLEAGGNTEAFF
NA	TRBV7-6	TRBJ1-5	NA	TGTGCCAGCAGCTCAAACTTCGGGACACAGGGATCGCAGCCCCAGCATTTT	CASSSNFGTQGSQPQHF
NA	TRBV28	TRBJ2-5	NA	TGTGCCAGCAGTTTAACCCACAGGGACGTGTACTTC	CASSLTHRDVYF
TRBD1	TRBV27	TRBJ2-2	NA	TGTGCCAGCGGGCCGACAGGGGGTTACACCGGGGAGCTGTTTTTT	CASGPTGGYTGELFF
NA	TRBV7-2	TRBJ2-7	NA	TGTGCCAGTCGTGGGGTGAACTACGAGCAGTACTTC	CASRGVNYEQYF
NA	TRBV27	TRBJ1-2	few	TGTGCCAGCAGTTCGTCTTCCGGGGATTTATCCTATGGCTACACCTTC	CASSSSSGDLSYGYTF